This paragraph reports one T cell receptor (beta chain). The sample is drawn from a study of blood T cell repertoires in COVID-19. Study-level background: Acute and convalescent COVID-19 samples came from the United States, Italy and Spain. T cells, B-cell-depleted T cells, or PBMCs provided the cDNA or gDNA that served as material.

Germline V gene sequence: CDR1 SGHRS, CDR2 YFSETQ. V was cut by 0 bases and J by 10 bases, with 14 bases left in between. The CDR3 is made up of 15 amino acids. Authors' analysis steps: The assay estimated nucleated cells by amplifying reference gene primers. Clones were read by immunoSEQ multiplex PCR, and TCRdb kept only the in-frame ones, dropping some. V, J and clone size are taken as reported in that table, and D and trimming were inferred from the DNA itself. The sample yields roughly 330,000 clones, approximately 88% seen once. The sequenced material came from peripheral blood. The TCR sequence derives from a man between 18 and 35 years old who had recovered from COVID-19. The chain combines TRBV5-1 with TRBJ1-6; D remains ambiguous. The CDR3 nucleotides read TGCGCCAGCAGCTTGGTAGCGGGGTTGGAGTCACCCCTCCACTTT. Translated: CASSLVAGLESPLHF.